Presented here are 27 T cell receptor beta chains from one specimen sequenced in a study of cytomegalovirus exposure and HLA in healthy donors. The study ran its PCR with 60 Vbeta and 13 Jbeta primers. Some clones are missing from TCRdb's copy, which holds only in-frame ones; the method was immunoSEQ multiplex PCR. The sample includes approximately 210,000 clones, around 79% seen only once; the top ten take approximately 0.39%. The sample comprised PBMCs. These receptors were collected from a male donor in good health and CMV-seropositive.

V and J are TRBV6-6 and TRBJ1-1; 7 nucleotides match TRBD1. This CDR3 comprises 14 residues. Germline trimming cut 9 bases from V and 0 bases from J; bases unmatched to any gene: 7. Germline lookup yields CDR1 MNHNY and CDR2 SVGAGI (reference sequence). The CDR3 region is CASTGAIMNTEAFF. CDR3 bases: TGTGCCAGTACAGGGGCCATCATGAACACTGAAGCTTTCTTT.

The DNA for the CDR3 is TGTGCCAGCAGCCAGGGAGGACTAGCGGGAGAGGAAGATACGCAGTATTTT. This sequence encodes CASSQGGLAGEEDTQYF. The V gene is TRBV4-2, the J gene TRBJ2-3, with TRBD2 matching over 13 bases. The CDR3 contains 17 residues. CDR1 and CDR2 (germline): LGHNA, YNFKEQ. V shed 3 bases, J shed 5 bases, and the junction held 8 bases outside the gene matches.

This clone has more than one count but fewer than ten. The chain uses TRBV28 and TRBJ1-3, with D possibly being TRBD1 (6 bases). Trimming shortened V by 3 bases and J by 1 base, and 13 bases separated the two germline ends. Germline CDR1 and CDR2: MDHEN and SYDVKM. The length of the CDR3 is 16 residues. DNA of the CDR3: TGTGCCAGCAGTTTCGGACAGCGAAAATCTGGAAACACCATATATTTT. Its protein product is CASSFGQRKSGNTIYF.

The chain links TRBV7-6 to TRBJ1-5; 7 nucleotides line up with TRBD1. The CDR3 contains 16 residues. Germline trimming cut 0 bases from V and 0 bases from J; bases unmatched to any gene: 2. Germline CDR1 SGHVS, CDR2 FNYEAQ. The CDR3 DNA follows: TGTGCCAGCAGCTTAGCTACAGGGGTTAGCAATCAGCCCCAGCATTTT. Its translation is CASSLATGVSNQPQHF.

V and J are TRBV19 and TRBJ1-5; D is undetermined. This CDR3 spans 15 amino acids. CDR1 and CDR2 from the germline V gene are LNHDA and SQIVND (reference sequence). V was clipped by 3 bases and J by 1 base, with 10 bases between them. The DNA for the CDR3 is TGTGCCAGTAGTATCTTGGGTAGCAGCAATCAGCCCCAGCATTTT. Protein sequence: CASSILGSSNQPQHF.

V usage is TRBV11-3 and J usage is TRBJ2-5, with 8 bases aligning to TRBD1. The V gene end was trimmed by 1 base and the J gene end by 11 bases; junction bases not matched to a gene: 9. Germline V CDR1 and CDR2: SGHNT, YENEEA. CDR3 size: 14 residues. The DNA of the CDR3 is TGTGCCAGCAGCTTAGGGGGGACAGGAGGGGAGCAGTACTTC. Its protein is CASSLGGTGGEQYF.

The V and J genes are TRBV7-9 and TRBJ2-7, with 7 nucleotides matching TRBD2. The trim removed 3 bases at V and 0 bases at J, leaving 8 bases unmatched. CDR1 and CDR2 (germline): SEHNR, FQNEAQ (reference sequence). There are 16 residues in the CDR3. The CDR3 DNA sequence: TGTGCCAGCAGCTTCCCGACTGAGCGGGGCTCCTACGAGCAGTACTTC. Its translation is CASSFPTERGSYEQYF.

The chain joins TRBV7-2 to TRBJ1-1; possibly TRBD1 for D (6 bases). CDR1 is SGHTA and CDR2 is FQGNSA in the germline V gene. Trimming took off 4 bases at V and 0 bases at J, with 9 bases between the two ends. This CDR3 comprises 14 residues. Here the CDR3 reads CASSSGQLNTEAFF. CDR3 nucleotides: TGTGCCAGCAGCTCAGGACAGCTGAACACTGAAGCTTTCTTT.

The rearrangement links TRBV5-6 to TRBJ2-3; a possible D gene is TRBD2 (6 bases). The length of the CDR3 is 15 residues. Trimming pared 0 bases from V and 6 bases from J, leaving 14 bases between. Germline values: CDR1 SGHDT, CDR2 YYEEEE. CDR3 DNA sequence: TGTGCCAGCAGCTTGGTTGGCGGGGCTCCTGATACGCAGTATTTT. Translated: CASSLVGGAPDTQYF.

This clone occurred a few times. V is TRBV5-4 and J is TRBJ1-3, with 9 bases that match TRBD1. The junction had 3 bases not matched to a gene; V was cut back by 4 bases and J by 7 bases. The CDR3 length is 13 residues. Germline V gene sequence: CDR1 SGHNT, CDR2 YYREEE (reference sequence). CDR3 sequence (DNA): TGTGCCAGCAGCGCAGGACAGGGGAACACCATATATTTT. As protein: CASSAGQGNTIYF.

The J gene is TRBJ2-7, the V gene TRBV4-3, with D uncertain. Trimming removed 1 base at V and 0 bases at J, with 16 bases between. The CDR3 covers 17 residues. CDR1 and CDR2 (germline): LGHNA, YSLEER. The DNA for the CDR3 is TGCGCCAGCAGCCAAGTTCAAACAACCCTCTTCTCCTACGAGCAGTACTTC. Encoded protein: CASSQVQTTLFSYEQYF.

This chain connects TRBV2 to TRBJ2-2; 9 bases are a match to TRBD2. Germline V gives CDR1 SNHLY, CDR2 FYNNEI. V lost 7 bases to trimming and J lost 6 bases; unmatched junction nucleotides: 12. This CDR3 is 16 amino acids long. CDR3 region: CASMPSGAAGPGELFF. For the CDR3, the DNA is TGTGCCAGCATGCCTAGCGGGGCCGCCGGTCCCGGGGAGCTGTTTTTT. Full variable domain (remainder filled in from reference TRBV2 and TRBJ2-2): EPEVTQTPSHQVTQMGQEVILRCVPISNHLYFYWYRQILGQKVEFLVSFYNNEISEKSEIFDDQFSVERPDGSNFTLKIRSTKLEDSAMYFCASMPSGAAGPGELFFGEGSRLTVL.

The chain carries TRBV7-8 and TRBJ2-1, with a weak D call TRBD2 (6 bases). Per the germline V gene, CDR1 is SGHVS and CDR2 is FQNEAQ. CDR3 length: 15 residues. The V gene lost 3 bases and the J gene lost 8 bases, with 17 bases spanning the gap. CDR3: CASSFSGPPEDEQFF. The CDR3 DNA is TGTGCCAGCAGCTTTAGCGGCCCCCCCGAGGATGAGCAGTTCTTC.

This chain connects TRBV7-3 to TRBJ2-3; TRBD2 agrees at 10 bases. Per the germline V gene, CDR1 is SGHTA and CDR2 is FQGTGA. The CDR3 runs to 15 residues. The ends lost 5 bases at V and 15 bases at J; junction bases unmatched: 17. The CDR3 sequence: CASSISGGARYAPYF. The CDR3 nucleotides are TGTGCCAGCAGCATAAGCGGGGGGGCAAGATACGCACCCTATTTT.

The V call is TRBV5-4, the J call TRBJ1-2, with D perhaps matching TRBD1 (5 bases). Trimming removed 0 bases from V and 8 bases from J, with 17 bases in between. This CDR3 is 15 amino acids long. Germline CDR1 is SGHNT and CDR2 is YYREEE (reference sequence). The CDR3 sequence: CASSLGSSRDQGYTF. Here the CDR3 DNA reads TGTGCCAGCAGCTTGGGTAGCTCCAGGGATCAAGGCTACACCTTC.

This clone showed up just a few times. This chain links TRBV7-9 with TRBJ2-3, with a possible D match to TRBD2 (5 bases). The germline gives CDR1 SEHNR, CDR2 FQNEAQ (reference sequence). CDR3 size: 14 residues. V lost 0 bases and J lost 11, with 15 bases in between. The CDR3 sequence is CASSLAGVNHLQYF. The CDR3 DNA reads as TGTGCCAGCAGCTTAGCGGGAGTCAATCACTTGCAGTATTTT.

The table lists this clone with a few counts. V and J are TRBV7-6 and TRBJ1-3; 9 bases match TRBD1. This CDR3 is built from 17 residues. J lost 3 bases, V lost 5 bases, and 11 bases had no gene match. Germline lookup yields CDR1 SGHVS and CDR2 FNYEAQ. The CDR3 sequence: CASSRRSGTGFGNTIYF. The CDR3 DNA sequence: TGTGCCAGCAGCCGTCGATCCGGGACAGGGTTTGGAAACACCATATATTTT.

V gene TRBV12-5 combines with J gene TRBJ2-1, with TRBD2 as a possible D gene (6 bases). The CDR3 is 17 residues long. Deletions cut 0 bases from V and 5 bases from J, with 17 bases between. CDR1 and CDR2 from the germline V gene are LGHNT and FRNRAP. This CDR3 reads CASGLVLSGSSHNEQFF. The CDR3 DNA reads as TGTGCTAGTGGTTTGGTACTTTCCGGGAGTTCCCACAATGAGCAGTTCTTC.

The chain has TRBV7-2 and TRBJ1-2; TRBD1 agrees at 10 bases. CDR3 length equals 16 residues. CDR1 and CDR2 from the germline V gene are SGHTA and FQGNSA. Trimming took 5 bases from V and 8 from J; bases not matched to a gene: 14. The CDR3 spells CASSTGDRGSSQGYTF. The CDR3 DNA reads as TGTGCCAGCAGCACCGGGGACAGGGGATCGTCTCAGGGCTACACCTTC.

The chain employs TRBV6-1 and TRBJ2-3; weak D call: TRBD2 (6 bases). CDR3 size: 15 residues. V was trimmed by 4 bases and J by 2 bases, leaving 13 bases between them. CDR1 and CDR2 from the germline V gene are MNHNS and SASEGT. The CDR3 DNA is TGTGCCAGCAGTGCCTTAGCGGCTGACACAGATACGCAGTATTTT. Residues: CASSALAADTDTQYF.

The rearrangement uses TRBV7-2 and TRBJ2-2; 8 bases are a match to TRBD2. Germline trimming cut 1 base from V and 5 bases from J; bases unmatched to any gene: 9. The CDR3 covers 17 residues. The germline V gene has CDR1 SGHTA and CDR2 FQGNSA. This chain's CDR3 is CASSLGAGVAGTGELFF. The DNA of the CDR3 is TGTGCCAGCAGCTTAGGAGCGGGAGTTGCTGGGACCGGGGAGCTGTTTTTT.

This clone occurred a few times. This rearrangement joins TRBV7-3 to TRBJ2-2, with 7 bases aligning to TRBD2. There are 16 residues in the CDR3. The germline CDR1 and CDR2 sequences are SGHTA and FQGTGA. V shed 1 base, J shed 3 bases, and the junction held 5 bases outside the gene matches. This CDR3 is CASSLMGGKDTGELFF. For the CDR3, the DNA is TGTGCCAGCAGCTTAATGGGGGGGAAGGACACCGGGGAGCTGTTTTTT.

Concerning this clone: Germline and junction disagree at one end, which may indicate a read error. This chain joins TRBV5-1 and TRBJ1-2; D is uncertain. Germline CDR1 reads SGHRS; CDR2 reads YFSETQ. The CDR3 consists of 12 residues. The chain's CDR3 is CASTGGDYSYTF. The CDR3 DNA reads TGCGCCAGCACCGGAGGCGACTATAGCTACACCTTC.

This clone was seen more than once but under ten times. The chain employs TRBV7-6 and TRBJ2-3, with unresolved D. The CDR3 contains 12 residues. Trimming removed 6 bases from V and 2 bases from J, with 6 bases in between. Germline V gives CDR1 SGHVS, CDR2 FNYEAQ. As DNA, the CDR3 is TGTGCCAGCAGTTTTAACACAGATACGCAGTATTTT. Amino acids: CASSFNTDTQYF.

The CDR3 DNA sequence: TGTGCCAGCAGCTTAGGACTAGCGGGAGGCGAGCAGTACTTC. It is translated as CASSLGLAGGEQYF. The V gene is TRBV7-3, the J gene TRBJ2-7; 14 positions match TRBD2. V was pared by 2 bases and J by 6 bases, with 0 bases of the junction left unmatched. This CDR3 has 14 amino acids. In germline, CDR1 is SGHTA, CDR2 FQGTGA.

The CDR3, as DNA: TGTGCCAGTAGTATTAGCACAGGGCTCTCCTACGAGCAGTACTTC. Protein: CASSISTGLSYEQYF. The chain carries TRBV19 and TRBJ2-7; D may be TRBD1 (6 bases). CDR3 size: 15 residues. The germline V and J ends were trimmed by 3 bases and 0 bases, with 12 bases remaining between them. Germline CDR1 and CDR2: LNHDA and SQIVND (reference sequence).

V is TRBV11-3 and J is TRBJ2-3; 10 bases agree with TRBD1. The ends lost 5 bases at V and 4 bases at J; junction bases unmatched: 9. The CDR3 runs to 16 residues. CDR1 is SGHNT and CDR2 is YENEEA in the germline V gene. In DNA form, the CDR3 reads TGTGCCAGCAGCACTGGACAGGGGGGTATCCCAGATACGCAGTATTTT. Its translation is CASSTGQGGIPDTQYF.